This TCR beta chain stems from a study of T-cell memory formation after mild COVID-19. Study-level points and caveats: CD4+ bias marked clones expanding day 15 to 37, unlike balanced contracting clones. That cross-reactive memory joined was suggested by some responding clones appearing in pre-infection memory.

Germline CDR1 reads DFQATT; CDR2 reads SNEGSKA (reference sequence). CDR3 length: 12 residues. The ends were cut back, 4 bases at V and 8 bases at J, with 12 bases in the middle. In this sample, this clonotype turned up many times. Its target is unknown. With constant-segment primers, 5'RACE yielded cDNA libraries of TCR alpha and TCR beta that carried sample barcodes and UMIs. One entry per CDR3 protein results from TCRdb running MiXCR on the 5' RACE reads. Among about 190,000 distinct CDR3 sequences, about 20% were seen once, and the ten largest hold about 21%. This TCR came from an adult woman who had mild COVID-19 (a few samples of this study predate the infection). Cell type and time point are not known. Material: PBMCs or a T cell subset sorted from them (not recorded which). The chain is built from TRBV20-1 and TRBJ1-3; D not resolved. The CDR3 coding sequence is TGCAGTGCTACAGACCGGAGGGACACCATATATTTT. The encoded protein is CSATDRRDTIYF.